Shown below are 26 T cell receptor beta chains from a single sample sequenced in a study of blood T cell repertoires in COVID-19. TCRdb keeps only in-frame clones here, not all; method: immunoSEQ multiplex PCR. The sample consists of approximately 140,000 clones, around four fifths of them appearing once. The sample comprised peripheral blood. These receptors were taken from a woman in her thirties or forties with active or convalescent COVID-19.

The chain uses TRBV6-5 and TRBJ1-4; weak D call: TRBD1 (6 bases). Trimming cost V 5 bases and J 3 bases, with 13 bases left between them. Germline V gene data show CDR1 as MNHEY and CDR2 as SVGAGI. CDR3 size: 15 residues. The CDR3 spells CASSTTGRPNEKLFF. In nucleotides, the CDR3 is TGTGCCAGCAGTACTACAGGGCGCCCTAATGAAAAACTGTTTTTT.

V usage is TRBV27 and J usage is TRBJ2-3; 7 bases fit TRBD2. CDR3 length equals 17 residues. Germline loops: CDR1 MNHEY, CDR2 SMNVEV (reference sequence). The ends lost 8 bases at V and 4 bases at J; junction bases unmatched: 18. CDR3 protein: CASVLKYLGGWADTQYF. In nucleotides, the CDR3 is TGTGCCAGCGTCCTAAAATATTTGGGGGGGTGGGCAGATACGCAGTATTTT.

This clone occurred once. CDR3 protein: CASTKQGLGNQPQHF. CDR3 DNA sequence: TGTGCCAGTACGAAACAGGGCTTAGGCAATCAGCCCCAGCATTTT. This chain uses TRBV19 with TRBJ1-5; possible D gene TRBD1, 6 bases. The V and J ends lost 7 bases and 2 bases respectively, with 15 bases between them. The germline gives CDR1 LNHDA, CDR2 SQIVND (reference sequence). This CDR3 region has 15 residues.

This clone was detected only once. CDR3 nucleotide sequence: TGTGCCAGCAGCTTAGCCGAACGGACAGCCAACACCGGGGAGCTGTTTTTT. Translation gives CASSLAERTANTGELFF. This sequence joins TRBV7-6 and TRBJ2-2; the D gene is possibly TRBD1 (6 bases). Germline V lookup: CDR1 SGHVS, CDR2 FNYEAQ. The CDR3 consists of 17 residues. Trimming stripped 0 bases from V and 2 bases from J, with 13 bases between.

J is TRBJ2-1 and V is TRBV7-8; D possibly corresponds to TRBD2 (6 bases). V lost 1 base to trimming and J lost 1 base, with 17 bases between them. The CDR3 is 18 amino acids. Germline loops: CDR1 SGHVS, CDR2 FQNEAQ. The CDR3 bases are TGTGCCAGCAGCTTAGGTGTTCGGGGGAGGCAATCCTACAATGAGCAGTTCTTC. Protein sequence: CASSLGVRGRQSYNEQFF.

The chain couples TRBV18 to TRBJ2-3; 13 nucleotides match TRBD2. From germline, CDR1 is KGHSH and CDR2 LQKENI. V dropped 1 base and J dropped 3; count of bases not matched to a gene: 13. This CDR3 has 20 residues. The CDR3 DNA follows: TGTGCCAGCTCACCACTGCAAGCCGGACTAGCGGGGGCACGTACAGATACGCAGTATTTT. This codes for CASSPLQAGLAGARTDTQYF.

V usage is TRBV3-1 (or the pseudogene TRBV3-2) and J usage is TRBJ2-3; TRBD1 is a possible D gene (5 bases). Between the trimmed V and J ends, which lost 5 bases and 1 base, there was a span of 16 bases. The CDR3 has 16 amino acids. The germline V gene encodes CDR1 LGHDT and CDR2 YNNKEL (reference sequence). This chain's CDR3 is CASSTRRGSGTDTQYF. CDR3 nucleotides: TGTGCCAGCAGCACCAGAAGGGGATCAGGCACAGATACGCAGTATTTT.

This chain joins TRBV6-5 and TRBJ1-1; D is unclear. V was clipped by 6 bases and J by 0 bases, with 14 bases between them. The CDR3 is 15 amino acids. The germline CDR1 and CDR2 sequences are MNHEY and SVGAGI. The CDR3 region is CASSPFRRLNTEAFF. Here the CDR3 DNA reads TGTGCCAGCAGCCCCTTTCGCAGATTGAACACTGAAGCTTTCTTT.

This clone was seen only a few times. V gene TRBV4-3 combines with J gene TRBJ2-1, with D possibly TRBD2 on 5 matching bases. Germline loops: CDR1 LGHNA, CDR2 YSLEER. V was clipped by 0 bases and J by 5 bases, with 23 bases between them. This CDR3 comprises 19 residues. CDR3 nucleotides: TGCGCCAGCAGCCAAGATTTTCCCTCCGACTCGCGGGCCGACAATGAGCAGTTCTTC. Residues: CASSQDFPSDSRADNEQFF.

This clone turned up a few times. The gene calls are TRBV11-2 and TRBJ1-2, with TRBD1 as a possible D gene (5 bases). The CDR3 length is 16 residues. V lost 5 bases, J lost 2 bases, and 18 bases lay in between. CDR1 SGHAT and CDR2 FQNNGV come from the germline V gene. CDR3 sequence: CASSGGLGRVNYGYTF. Here the CDR3 DNA reads TGTGCCAGCAGCGGGGGACTCGGGAGAGTGAACTATGGCTACACCTTC.

CDR3 protein: CASSPLGGQETQYF. CDR3 DNA: TGTGCCAGCAGCCCGCTCGGGGGGCAAGAGACCCAGTACTTC. The chain couples TRBV7-9 to TRBJ2-5, with 7 bases fitting TRBD2. The CDR3 has 14 residues. Germline V gene sequence: CDR1 SEHNR, CDR2 FQNEAQ (reference sequence). Germline trimming cut 5 bases from V and 2 bases from J; bases unmatched to any gene: 5. Full variable domain (remainder filled in from reference TRBV7-9 and TRBJ2-5): DTGVSQNPRHKITKRGQNVTFRCDPISEHNRLYWYRQTLGQGPEFLTYFQNEAQLEKSRLLSDRFSAERPKGSFSTLEIQRTEQGDSAMYLCASSPLGGQETQYFGPGTRLLVL.

This chain uses TRBV19 with TRBJ1-3; 9 bases are a match to TRBD1. Trimming removed 1 base from V and 1 base from J; junction bases left unmatched: 2. CDR3 length: 16 residues. Germline CDR1 LNHDA, CDR2 SQIVND (reference sequence). The CDR3 spells CASSIGGQGSGNTIYF. CDR3 nucleotide sequence: TGTGCCAGTAGTATAGGTGGACAGGGGTCTGGAAACACCATATATTTT. Drawing the rest from reference TRBV19 and TRBJ1-3, the complete variable domain is DGGITQSPKYLFRKEGQNVTLSCEQNLNHDAMYWYRQDPGQGLRLIYYSQIVNDFQKGDIAEGYSVSREKKESFPLTVTSAQKNPTAFYLCASSIGGQGSGNTIYFGEGSWLTVV.

This chain joins TRBV23-1 and TRBJ2-1; 10 nucleotides align to TRBD2. TRBV23-1 is given ORF status, its function remaining uncertain. Germline trimming cut 0 bases from V and 9 bases from J; bases unmatched to any gene: 8. The CDR3 is made up of 16 amino acids. Here the CDR3 reads CASSQSRLAGVCEQFF. The CDR3 DNA is TGCGCCAGCAGTCAATCGAGGCTAGCGGGGGTCTGTGAGCAGTTCTTC.

The chain joins TRBV7-9 to TRBJ2-7, with TRBD2 matching 10 bases. The V and J ends lost 6 bases and 6 bases, in that order; junction bases with no gene match: 8. Germline V CDR1 and CDR2: SEHNR, FQNEAQ (reference sequence). The length of the CDR3 is 14 residues. DNA of the CDR3: TGTGCCAGCAGTCTAGCTAGCGGGAGATCCGAGCAGTACTTC. As protein: CASSLASGRSEQYF.

This sequence joins TRBV18 and TRBJ2-1, with a possible D match to TRBD2 (6 bases). Germline CDR1 KGHSH, CDR2 LQKENI. The V end lost 3 bases, the J end lost 5 bases, and 14 bases lay between the germline ends. This CDR3 comprises 15 residues. The CDR3 here is CASSPQRANNNEQFF. In DNA form, the CDR3 reads TGTGCCAGCTCACCTCAGCGGGCCAACAACAATGAGCAGTTCTTC.

This chain joins TRBV12-5 and TRBJ2-2; 7 nucleotides line up with TRBD1. With V trimmed by 7 bases and J by 0 bases, 5 bases remained unmatched. The CDR3 contains 15 residues. Germline V gives CDR1 LGHNT, CDR2 FRNRAP. Written as DNA, the CDR3 is TGTGCTAGTGCGGAAGGGGGCGCGAACACCGGGGAGCTGTTTTTT. It is translated as CASAEGGANTGELFF.

This clone appeared a single time. J is TRBJ2-3 and V is TRBV10-3; D call uncertain. Germline values: CDR1 ENHRY, CDR2 SYGVKD. The CDR3 has 12 residues. Trimming stripped 4 bases from V and 2 bases from J, with 4 bases between. CDR3 DNA sequence: TGTGCCATCAGTGTAGCCACAGATACGCAGTATTTT. Amino acid sequence: CAISVATDTQYF.

The chain links TRBV10-3 to TRBJ1-1; D call uncertain. This CDR3 comprises 13 residues. Germline V lookup: CDR1 ENHRY, CDR2 SYGVKD. Trimming left V 0 bases short and J 7 bases short, with 9 bases between. In DNA form, the CDR3 reads TGTGCCATCAGTGAGTCGAACGCTAATGAAGCTTTCTTT. Translation: CAISESNANEAFF.

This chain links TRBV9 with TRBJ1-2; TRBD1 matches at 11 bases. CDR1 and CDR2 from the germline V gene are SGDLS and YYNGEE. This CDR3 has 14 amino acids. V shed 3 bases and J 4 bases; nucleotides not matched to a gene: 2. In DNA form, the CDR3 reads TGTGCCAGCAGCGAGGACAGGGGGCCCTATGGCTACACCTTC. Amino acids: CASSEDRGPYGYTF. The full variable domain, its missing parts supplied by reference TRBV9 and TRBJ1-2, is DSGVTQTPKHLITATGQRVTLRCSPRSGDLSVYWYQQSLDQGLQFLIQYYNGEERAKGNILERFSAQQFPDLHSELNLSSLELGDSALYFCASSEDRGPYGYTFGSGTRLTVV.

This chain uses TRBV7-2 with TRBJ1-2; TRBD1 agrees at 9 bases. V shed 5 bases, J shed 8 bases, and the junction held 6 bases outside the gene matches. Germline-derived CDR1 and CDR2 are SGHTA and FQGNSA. The CDR3 is 13 residues long. DNA for the CDR3: TGTGCCAGCAGCCTGGGACAGGGAGAGGGCTACACCTTC. Protein sequence: CASSLGQGEGYTF.

V is TRBV6-1 and J is TRBJ2-5; D is perhaps TRBD1 (5 bases). Germline assignment: CDR1 MNHNS and CDR2 SASEGT. Deletions cut 2 bases from V and 2 bases from J, with 15 bases between. The CDR3 contains 16 residues. CDR3: CASSESPAGLQETQYF. The CDR3 nucleotides read TGTGCCAGCAGTGAAAGTCCGGCAGGGCTACAAGAGACCCAGTACTTC.

V gene TRBV28 combines with J gene TRBJ1-5; TRBD1 might be the D (6 bases). The germline V gene has CDR1 MDHEN and CDR2 SYDVKM. Trimming pared 7 bases from V and 6 bases from J, leaving 16 bases between. There are 14 residues in the CDR3. The CDR3 nucleotides read TGTGCCAGCACCGAGGGGGGGGGCGGTCAGCCCCAGCATTTT. It is translated as CASTEGGGGQPQHF.

CDR3 in amino acids: CASSYPAGWEGNEQFF. CDR3 coding DNA: TGTGCCAGCAGTTACCCAGCGGGATGGGAGGGCAATGAGCAGTTCTTC. The chain couples TRBV6-6 to TRBJ2-1; 7 bases are shared with TRBD2. V trimming: 2 bases; J trimming: 6 bases; junction bases outside the gene matches: 10. This CDR3 spans 16 amino acids. Germline CDR1 and CDR2: MNHNY and SVGAGI (reference sequence).

V usage is TRBV27 and J usage is TRBJ1-1; D gene uncertain. This CDR3 region has 13 residues. Per the germline V gene, CDR1 is MNHEY and CDR2 is SMNVEV (reference sequence). V was trimmed by 0 bases and J by 5 bases, leaving 7 bases between them. CDR3 in amino acids: CASSLSGRTEAFF. The DNA for the CDR3 is TGTGCCAGCAGTTTATCGGGCAGAACTGAAGCTTTCTTT.

The CDR3 protein is CASSLEAGGRGYTF. The CDR3 DNA is TGCGCCAGCAGCTTGGAAGCCGGGGGTAGGGGCTACACCTTC. V and J are TRBV5-1 and TRBJ1-2, with a possible D match to TRBD1 (5 bases). The germline V gene encodes CDR1 SGHRS and CDR2 YFSETQ. CDR3 size: 14 residues. V lost 0 bases and J lost 8, with 14 bases in between. Using reference TRBV5-1 and TRBJ1-2 for the parts outside the CDR3, the full variable domain is KAGVTQTPRYLIKTRGQQVTLSCSPISGHRSVSWYQQTPGQGLQFLFEYFSETQRNKGNFPGRFSGRQFSNSRSEMNVSTLELGDSALYLCASSLEAGGRGYTFGSGTRLTVV.

The rearrangement joins TRBV5-4 to TRBJ1-4; 9 bases line up with TRBD1. The CDR3 consists of 16 residues. V shed 6 bases and J 1 base; nucleotides not matched to a gene: 7. CDR1 is SGHNT and CDR2 is YYREEE in the germline V gene (reference sequence). The CDR3 sequence is CASTKVTGGTNEKLFF. Here the CDR3 DNA reads TGTGCCAGCACAAAAGTGACAGGGGGAACTAATGAAAAACTGTTTTTT. The whole variable domain, filled in from reference TRBV5-4 and TRBJ1-4, reads ETGVTQSPTHLIKTRGQQVTLRCSSQSGHNTVSWYQQALGQGPQFIFQYYREEENGRGNFPPRFSGLQFPNYSSELNVNALELDDSALYLCASTKVTGGTNEKLFFGSGTQLSVL.